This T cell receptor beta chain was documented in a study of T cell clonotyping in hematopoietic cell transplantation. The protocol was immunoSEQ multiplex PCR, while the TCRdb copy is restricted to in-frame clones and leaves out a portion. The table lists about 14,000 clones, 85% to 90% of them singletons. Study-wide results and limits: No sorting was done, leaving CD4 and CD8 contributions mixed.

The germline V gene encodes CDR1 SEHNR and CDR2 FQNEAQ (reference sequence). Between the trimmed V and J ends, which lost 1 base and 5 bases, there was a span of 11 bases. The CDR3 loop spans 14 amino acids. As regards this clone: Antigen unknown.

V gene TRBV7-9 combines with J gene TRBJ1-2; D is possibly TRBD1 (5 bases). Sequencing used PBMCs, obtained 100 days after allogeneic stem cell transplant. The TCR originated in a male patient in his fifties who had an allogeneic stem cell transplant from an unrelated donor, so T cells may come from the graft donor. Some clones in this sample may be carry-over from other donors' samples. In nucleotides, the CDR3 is TGTGCCAGCAGCTTAGAAGACAGCCGGTATGGCTACACCTTC. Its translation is CASSLEDSRYGYTF. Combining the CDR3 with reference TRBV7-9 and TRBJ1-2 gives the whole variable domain DTGVSQNPRHKITKRGQNVTFRCDPISEHNRLYWYRQTLGQGPEFLTYFQNEAQLEKSRLLSDRFSAERPKGSFSTLEIQRTEQGDSAMYLCASSLEDSRYGYTFGSGTRLTVV.